The entry that follows covers one T cell receptor beta chain sequence. Generated by immunoSEQ multiplex PCR, the TCRdb table keeps only in-frame clones and is missing some. Of about 45,000 clones detected, 85% to 95% appear once; the ten largest clones hold roughly 15%. Autoimmune disease history or systemic immunosuppression was exclusionary. The V end was cut by 5 bases, the J end by 9 bases, with 10 bases between. Germline V CDR1 and CDR2: GTSNPN, SVGIG (reference sequence). This CDR3 contains 11 residues. The data were taken from a study of OX40 agonist ivuxolimab in advanced cancers. About the research overall: Across the patients, intravenous ivuxolimab was delivered every 2 weeks at 0.01 to 10 mg/kg. Allowance was made for prior anti-PD-1, anti-PD-L1 or anti-CTLA-4 therapy, and roughly 40% had some.

The input for sequencing was CD4+ or CD8+ T cells sorted from blood, taken in a trial of the OX40 agonist ivuxolimab. This rearrangement joins TRBV30 to TRBJ2-2; the D gene is possibly TRBD1 (6 bases). This TCR came from an adult with an advanced solid tumor such as melanoma, head and neck, liver or kidney cancer. The CDR3 bases are TGTGCCTGGTCGGACAGCCGGGAGCTGTTTTTT. This translates into CAWSDSRELFF.